Here is one T cell receptor (beta chain) with its context. The antigen is unknown. This CDR3 has 17 residues. V gave up 2 bases and J gave up 6 bases; unmatched junction bases: 4. CDR1 is LNHDA, CDR2 SQIVND, per germline (reference sequence). Assay: immunoSEQ multiplex PCR; the TCRdb copy retains only in-frame clones and omits some. In the table there are just over 20,000 clones, roughly 92% of which are singletons. This entry comes from a study of graft-versus-host responses after intestinal transplantation. Whole-study findings and limits: Early post-transplant HvG declines were associated with peak circulating GvH clone levels. Detection of GvH clones occurred in recipient marrow, and some had their first appearance in ileum or blood. Allograft graft-versus-host to host-versus-graft clonal ratios ran high in patients with graft-donor T cell macrochimerism.

The receptor's source is a human patient who received an intestinal transplant, so some T cells may come from the graft donor. Sample: PBMCs, taken about 260 days after intestinal transplant. This chain joins TRBV19 and TRBJ2-1, with 16 bases matching TRBD2. CDR3 amino acids: CASSIRGTSGRGNEQFF. The CDR3 nucleotides read TGTGCCAGTAGTATAAGGGGGACTAGCGGGAGGGGCAATGAGCAGTTCTTC.